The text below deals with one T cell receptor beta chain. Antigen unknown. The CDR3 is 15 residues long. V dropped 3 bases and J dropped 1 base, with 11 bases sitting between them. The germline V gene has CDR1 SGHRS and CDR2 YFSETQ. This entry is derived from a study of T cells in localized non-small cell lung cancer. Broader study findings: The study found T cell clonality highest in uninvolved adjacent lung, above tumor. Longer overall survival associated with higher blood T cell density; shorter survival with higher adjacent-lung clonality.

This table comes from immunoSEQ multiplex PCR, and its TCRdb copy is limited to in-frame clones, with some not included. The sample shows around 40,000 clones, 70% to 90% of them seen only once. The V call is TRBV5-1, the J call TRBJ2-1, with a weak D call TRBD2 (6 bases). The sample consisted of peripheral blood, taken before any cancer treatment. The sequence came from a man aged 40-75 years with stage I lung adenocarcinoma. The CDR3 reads CASSSSSASYNEQFF. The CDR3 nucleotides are TGCGCCAGCAGCTCCTCTAGCGCTTCCTACAATGAGCAGTTCTTC.